The entry below describes one TCR beta chain. Its antigen remains unknown. The sample is drawn from a study of beta chain features in type 1 diabetes. General study results and limits: Researchers could not determine here whether HLA type influences TCRB rearrangement. Sequencing used cDNA, and cells with high TCR expression could therefore be over-represented. Compared to healthy donors, patients appeared to have naive, central memory and Treg TCRB repertoires that were more alike.

cDNA synthesis used the whole RNA isolate, giving expressed TCRB sequences. Libraries were prepared by immunoSEQ multiplex PCR; TCRdb keeps only in-frame clonotypes and omits some of them. The repertoire holds about 900,000 clones, with roughly 17% as singletons. The CDR3 extends over 11 amino acids. Germline V gives CDR1 SGHRS, CDR2 YFSETQ. V was cut by 2 bases and J by 7 bases, with 5 bases left in between. The chain couples TRBV5-1 to TRBJ2-3; D not resolved. The material sequenced was naive CD4+ T cells from blood. The receptor comes from a woman in her late teens or twenties in good health. The CDR3 DNA reads as TGCGCCAGCAGCTTCAGTAATACGCAGTATTTT. This gives the protein CASSFSNTQYF.